The present entry profiles one T cell receptor beta chain with its context. Its antigen is unidentified. This may come from a read error, since a much larger clone is one base off. CDR1 and CDR2 from the germline V gene are SGHVT and SQSDAQ. The V gene lost 1 base and the J gene lost 2 bases, with 3 bases spanning the gap. The length of the CDR3 is 13 residues. This entry belongs to a study of T cell repertoires in cytomegalovirus infection. For the study at large: Recently identified HLA-C-restricted CMV epitopes were used, and well-studied HLA-B-restricted CMV epitopes were used as well. Findings and limits, study-wide: Pooled public TCR beta family frequency picked out CMV carriers with the relevant HLA.

TCRdb analysed the reads with MiXCR anew, one entry per CDR3 protein. This sample has 110,000 or so distinct CDR3 sequences; around 30% occur once, and the top ten carry 41%. This chain uses TRBV7-4 with TRBJ2-1; the D is unclear. The clonotype originates from a human donor in good health (CMV status not recorded). Some clones in this sample may be carry-over from other donors' samples. The source material was CD8+ T cells from cultured PBMCs, sampled from culture after CMV antigen stimulation. CDR3 DNA sequence: TGTGCCAGCAGCTTAGTGACCTACAATGAGCAGTTCTTC. It encodes CASSLVTYNEQFF.